The TCR beta chain under discussion was sequenced for a study of cytomegalovirus exposure and HLA in healthy donors. Profiling relied on immunoSEQ multiplex PCR, and the TCRdb table lists in-frame clones only, not all of them. The data contain 200,000 to 250,000 clones, roughly 83% of them singletons. Trimming shortened V by 6 bases and J by 4 bases, and 22 bases separated the two germline ends. The germline V gene has CDR1 MNHEY and CDR2 SMNVEV (reference sequence). The CDR3 loop spans 17 amino acids. This rearrangement joins TRBV27 to TRBJ2-1, with a weak D call TRBD1 (5 bases). Material: PBMCs. The TCR sequence derives from a woman between 18 and 29 years old in good health and CMV-seronegative. CDR3 sequence reads: CASRSTSMGRTYNEQFF. CDR3 DNA: TGTGCCAGCAGGTCGACCTCCATGGGGCGAACTTACAATGAGCAGTTCTTC.